These 17 T cell receptor beta chains share one sample of origin, sequenced in a study of HIV-infected patients and healthy controls. Reverse transcription used around 500 ng RNA and constant-region primers for alpha and beta. Alpha and beta chain libraries were made separately by chain-specific third strand synthesis with multiplexing indices. Using its own MiXCR run on the 5' RACE reads, TCRdb lists one record per CDR3 protein. Of thousands of distinct CDR3 sequences in the sample, roughly 7.4% are singletons; the top ten hold 7.5% to 10%. No cell fractionation was done, so the repertoire covers all unsorted peripheral blood T cells. Source: blood, taken before antiretroviral therapy. The receptors were sampled from an adult with HIV infection.

Relative to its sample, this clonotype is medium-sized. The DNA of the CDR3 is TGTGCCAGCAGTTTACCCCACACCGGGGAGCTGTTTTTT. Translated: CASSLPHTGELFF. The chain has TRBV27 and TRBJ2-2, with unresolved D. Per germline, CDR1 MNHEY and CDR2 SMNVEV (reference sequence). The ends were cut back, 2 bases at V and 3 bases at J, with 4 bases in the middle. This CDR3 contains 13 residues.

Many counts were recorded for this clonotype. This chain joins TRBV2 and TRBJ2-7; possible D gene TRBD2, 5 bases. Deletions cut 3 bases from V and 3 bases from J, with 12 bases between. Germline V lookup: CDR1 SNHLY, CDR2 FYNNEI. CDR3 length: 14 amino acids. The CDR3 nucleotides read TGTGCCAGCAGTGAGAGGGAAGTCAGCTACGAGCAGTACTTC. Translating gives CASSEREVSYEQYF. The variable domain in full, with the rest retrieved from reference TRBV2 and TRBJ2-7, is EPEVTQTPSHQVTQMGQEVILRCVPISNHLYFYWYRQILGQKVEFLVSFYNNEISEKSEIFDDQFSVERPDGSNFTLKIRSTKLEDSAMYFCASSEREVSYEQYFGPGTRLTVT.

By share, this clonotype counts as medium-sized. The V and J genes are TRBV20-1 and TRBJ1-4; unclear D gene. The CDR3 totals 15 residues. The V and J ends lost 0 bases and 8 bases respectively, with 16 bases between them. Germline loops: CDR1 DFQATT, CDR2 SNEGSKA (reference sequence). CDR3 sequence reads: CSARDHLRQEEKLFF. Written as DNA, the CDR3 is TGCAGTGCTAGAGACCACCTGCGTCAGGAGGAAAAACTGTTTTTT.

This clonotype appeared a few times. This chain joins TRBV28 and TRBJ1-1; D gene ambiguous. This CDR3 has 13 amino acids. The V gene's germline CDR1 is MDHEN and CDR2 SYDVKM. Trimming stripped 3 bases from V and 5 bases from J, with 10 bases between. CDR3 sequence: CASSFLPGTEAFF. The CDR3 DNA reads TGTGCCAGCAGTTTTCTCCCCGGAACTGAAGCTTTCTTT.

This chain joins TRBV7-9 and TRBJ1-3; maybe TRBD1 (5 bases). V dropped 5 bases and J dropped 4 bases, with 18 bases sitting between them. This CDR3 comprises 16 residues. Germline loops: CDR1 SEHNR, CDR2 FQNEAQ (reference sequence). The CDR3 spells CASSVLGAGEGNTIYF. Here the CDR3 DNA reads TGTGCCAGCAGCGTCCTCGGGGCAGGAGAAGGAAACACCATATATTTT.

This clonotype has ten or more counts. This chain connects TRBV3-1 to TRBJ1-1; TRBD1 agrees at 8 bases. CDR1 LGHDT and CDR2 YNNKEL come from the germline V gene (reference sequence). The J segment lost 4 bases and the V segment lost 4 bases, leaving 8 bases of the junction unmatched. The length of the CDR3 is 15 residues. The chain's CDR3 is CASSPGQGRSTEAFF. In DNA form, the CDR3 reads TGTGCCAGCAGCCCCGGACAGGGTCGGAGCACTGAAGCTTTCTTT.

Within the sample, this clonotype is medium-sized (0.01 to 0.1%). The V gene is TRBV19, the J gene TRBJ2-1, with TRBD2 matching 13 bases. Germline V gene sequence: CDR1 LNHDA, CDR2 SQIVND (reference sequence). CDR3 length equals 18 residues. J gave up 0 bases and V 9 bases, and 11 bases lay outside the gene matches. DNA for the CDR3: TGTGCCAGCACGTCCGGGACTAGCGGGGCGAGCTCCTACAATGAGCAGTTCTTC. It codes for CASTSGTSGASSYNEQFF. Variable domain in full (rest from reference TRBV19 and TRBJ2-1): DGGITQSPKYLFRKEGQNVTLSCEQNLNHDAMYWYRQDPGQGLRLIYYSQIVNDFQKGDIAEGYSVSREKKESFPLTVTSAQKNPTAFYLCASTSGTSGASSYNEQFFGPGTRLTVL.

In its sample, this clonotype was seen a few times. The chain links TRBV20-1 to TRBJ2-2; TRBD1 matches 10 bases. CDR1 and CDR2 from the germline V gene are DFQATT and SNEGSKA (reference sequence). V was pared by 6 bases and J by 1 base, with 2 bases of the junction left unmatched. The length of the CDR3 is 14 residues. The CDR3 region is CSAWTGGNTGELFF. The CDR3 nucleotides read TGCAGTGCGTGGACAGGGGGGAACACCGGGGAGCTGTTTTTT.

By share of the sample, this clonotype is medium-sized (0.01 to 0.1%). The chain employs TRBV6-1 and TRBJ1-2; a possible D gene is TRBD1 (6 bases). V lost 10 bases to trimming and J lost 2 bases, with 17 bases between them. Germline loops: CDR1 MNHNS, CDR2 SASEGT. CDR3 length equals 14 residues. CDR3 sequence (DNA): TGTGCCACCAAGACAGGTTTATCGAACTATGGCTACACCTTC. Translating gives CATKTGLSNYGYTF.

V and J are TRBV2 and TRBJ2-7; D not certain. Trimming stripped 6 bases from V and 0 bases from J, with 9 bases between. CDR3 length: 13 amino acids. Germline values: CDR1 SNHLY, CDR2 FYNNEI. The CDR3 reads CASRVSSSYEQYF. DNA of the CDR3: TGTGCCAGCAGGGTGTCCAGCTCCTACGAGCAGTACTTC.

This clonotype was counted many times. The chain recombines TRBV5-4 with TRBJ2-1; D remains unclear. CDR1 is SGHNT and CDR2 is YYREEE in the germline V gene (reference sequence). V lost 0 bases and J lost 0, with 7 bases in between. CDR3 length: 15 amino acids. The chain's CDR3 is CASSLETGSYNEQFF. As DNA, the CDR3 is TGTGCCAGCAGCTTGGAAACGGGCTCCTACAATGAGCAGTTCTTC.

The V gene is TRBV6-1, the J gene TRBJ1-1; D gene uncertain. CDR3 length equals 14 residues. Per germline, CDR1 MNHNS and CDR2 SASEGT. V was cut by 1 base and J by 11 bases, with 17 bases left in between. The CDR3 nucleotides are TGTGCCAGCAGTGAAGTCGCAGTGCGAGTTGTGGCTTTCTTT. Amino acids: CASSEVAVRVVAFF.

There are many counts of this clonotype. V is TRBV20-1 and J is TRBJ1-4; D not resolved. The CDR3 length is 16 residues. V was clipped by 3 bases and J by 7 bases, with 21 bases between them. Per the germline V gene, CDR1 is DFQATT and CDR2 is SNEGSKA (reference sequence). The CDR3 nucleotides read TGCAGTGCTAGTTCCCAGCCAATGACCGGCGGTGAAAAACTGTTTTTT. Translation gives CSASSQPMTGGEKLFF.

This clonotype is medium-sized in the sample. The chain recombines TRBV7-9 with TRBJ1-1; D is undetermined. The CDR3 runs 15 residues. Trimming left V 4 bases short and J 1 base short, with 13 bases between. Looked up from germline, CDR1 is SEHNR and CDR2 is FQNEAQ (reference sequence). This CDR3 is CASSSLTVGNTEAFF. The CDR3, as DNA: TGTGCCAGCAGCTCCCTTACGGTGGGGAACACTGAAGCTTTCTTT.

Within the sample, this clonotype is medium-sized (0.01 to 0.1%). The chain uses TRBV7-3 and TRBJ1-1, with D perhaps TRBD1 (6 bases). V was clipped by 8 bases and J by 6 bases, with 22 bases between them. This CDR3 spans 15 amino acids. Germline V CDR1 and CDR2: SGHTA, FQGTGA. CDR3 nucleotides: TGTGCCAGCCAGCTTAATTCAGGGGAGGTGGCTGAAGCTTTCTTT. Translation gives CASQLNSGEVAEAFF.

By sample share, this clonotype is medium-sized. This rearrangement joins TRBV27 to TRBJ1-2, with D perhaps matching TRBD1 (5 bases). CDR1 is MNHEY and CDR2 is SMNVEV in the germline V gene (reference sequence). This CDR3 has 16 residues. V was cut by 5 bases and J by 3 bases, with 19 bases left in between. The CDR3 nucleotides are TGTGCCAGCAGTCCCCGGCCATTACCGGGGGACTATGGCTACACCTTC. It yields the protein CASSPRPLPGDYGYTF.

In this sample, this clonotype is medium-sized. The J gene is TRBJ2-1, the V gene TRBV5-5, with D hard to call. V dropped 7 bases and J dropped 0 bases, with 14 bases sitting between them. Germline lookup yields CDR1 SGHKS and CDR2 YYEKEE (reference sequence). The CDR3 has 15 residues. CDR3 coding DNA: TGTGCCAGCGCCATAGGTCCGAGCTCCTACAATGAGCAGTTCTTC. Translated, it gives CASAIGPSSYNEQFF.